A few counts support the clone carrying this TCR beta chain. Its antigen remains unidentified. This sample stems from a study of cytomegalovirus exposure and HLA in healthy donors. General study points: Most likely, a cluster of highly shared sequence variants arose as a sequencing artifact. Later analysis identified 16,951 TCR beta sequences associated with HLA alleles, using a false discovery rate threshold of 0.05.

The PCR was carried out with 60 Vbeta primers and 13 Jbeta primers. The protocol was immunoSEQ multiplex PCR, while the TCRdb copy is restricted to in-frame clones and leaves out a portion. The table records fewer than 150,000 clones, over 80% of them present only once. This cohort consisted of healthy bone marrow donors. This receptor was obtained from a female donor in good health and CMV-seronegative. Sequenced material: PBMCs.

CDR3 loop: CASRRAWGGTEIYEQYF. CDR3 sequence (DNA): TGCGCCAGCAGGCGAGCCTGGGGCGGGACAGAAATCTACGAGCAGTACTTC. The chain couples TRBV5-1 to TRBJ2-7; the D gene is possibly TRBD1 (7 bases). The germline gives CDR1 SGHRS, CDR2 YFSETQ. The CDR3 loop spans 17 amino acids. Trimming cost V 5 bases and J 3 bases, with 24 bases left between them.